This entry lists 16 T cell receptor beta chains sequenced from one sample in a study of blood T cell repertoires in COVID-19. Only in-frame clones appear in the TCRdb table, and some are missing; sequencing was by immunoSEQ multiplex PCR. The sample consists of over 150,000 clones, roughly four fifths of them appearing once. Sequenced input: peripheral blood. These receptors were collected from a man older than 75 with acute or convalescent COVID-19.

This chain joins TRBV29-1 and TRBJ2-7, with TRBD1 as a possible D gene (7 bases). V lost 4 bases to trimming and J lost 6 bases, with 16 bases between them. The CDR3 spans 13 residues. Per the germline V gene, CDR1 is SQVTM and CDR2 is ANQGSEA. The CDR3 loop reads CSVVDREVGEQYV. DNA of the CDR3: TGCAGCGTTGTAGACAGGGAGGTTGGCGAGCAGTACGTC.

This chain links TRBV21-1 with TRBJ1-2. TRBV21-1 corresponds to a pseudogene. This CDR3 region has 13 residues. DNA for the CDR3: TGTGCCAGCAGCAGAGACTGCAACTATGGCTACACCTTC. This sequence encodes CASSRDCNYGYTF.

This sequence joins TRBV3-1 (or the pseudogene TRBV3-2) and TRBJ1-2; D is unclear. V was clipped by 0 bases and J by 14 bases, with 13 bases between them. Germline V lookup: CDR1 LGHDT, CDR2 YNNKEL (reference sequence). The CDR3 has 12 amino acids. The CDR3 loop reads CASSQDGQRWTF. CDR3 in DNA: TGTGCCAGCAGCCAAGATGGCCAGAGGTGGACCTTC.

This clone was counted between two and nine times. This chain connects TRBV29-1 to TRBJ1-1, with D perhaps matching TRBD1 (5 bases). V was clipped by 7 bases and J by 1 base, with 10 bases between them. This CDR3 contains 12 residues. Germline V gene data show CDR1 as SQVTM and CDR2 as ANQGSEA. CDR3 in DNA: TGCAGCGACGGACACTCGAACACTGAAGCTTTCTTT. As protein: CSDGHSNTEAFF. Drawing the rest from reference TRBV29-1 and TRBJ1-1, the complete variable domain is SAVISQKPSRDICQRGTSLTIQCQVDSQVTMMFWYRQQPGQSLTLIATANQGSEATYESGFVIDKFPISRPNLTFSTLTVSNMSPEDSSIYLCSDGHSNTEAFFGQGTRLTVV.

DNA for the CDR3: TGTGCCAGCAGACAGGGGGTGGATGAGCAGTTCTTC. The encoded protein is CASRQGVDEQFF. The rearrangement uses TRBV11-2 and TRBJ2-1; TRBD1 matches at 8 bases. This CDR3 is built from 12 residues. V lost 6 bases, J lost 8 bases, and 3 bases stayed unmatched. The germline V gene has CDR1 SGHAT and CDR2 FQNNGV. The full variable domain, rest sourced from reference TRBV11-2 and TRBJ2-1, is EAGVAQSPRYKIIEKRQSVAFWCNPISGHATLYWYQQILGQGPKLLIQFQNNGVVDDSQLPKDRFSAERLKGVDSTLKIQPAKLEDSAVYLCASRQGVDEQFFGPGTRLTVL.

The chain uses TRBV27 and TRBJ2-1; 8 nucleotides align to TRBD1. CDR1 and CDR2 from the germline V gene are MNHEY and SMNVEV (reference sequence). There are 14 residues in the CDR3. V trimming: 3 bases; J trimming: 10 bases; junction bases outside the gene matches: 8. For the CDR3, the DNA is TGTGCCAGCAGTTTCGACAGGGGTCAGTGGGAGCAGTTCTTC. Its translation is CASSFDRGQWEQFF.

The CDR3 spells CASSLATREGYTF. The CDR3 DNA follows: TGTGCCAGCAGCTTAGCCACAAGGGAGGGCTACACCTTC. This chain links TRBV7-9 with TRBJ1-2, with unresolved D. CDR1 SEHNR and CDR2 FQNEAQ come from the germline V gene (reference sequence). This CDR3 contains 13 residues. Trimming pared 0 bases from V and 8 bases from J, leaving 10 bases between.

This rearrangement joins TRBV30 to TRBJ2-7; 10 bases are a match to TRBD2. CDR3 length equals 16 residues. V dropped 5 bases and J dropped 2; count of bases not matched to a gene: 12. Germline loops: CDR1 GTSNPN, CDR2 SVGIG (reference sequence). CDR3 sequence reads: CAWVPGLAGDPYEQYF. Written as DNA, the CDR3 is TGTGCCTGGGTTCCGGGGCTAGCGGGGGATCCCTACGAGCAGTACTTC.

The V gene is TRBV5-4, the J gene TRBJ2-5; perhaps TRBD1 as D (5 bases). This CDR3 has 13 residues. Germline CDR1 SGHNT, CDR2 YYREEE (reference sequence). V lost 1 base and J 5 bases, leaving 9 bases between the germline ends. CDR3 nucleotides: TGTGCCAGCAGCTTGCAGGGTGCGGAGACCCAGTACTTC. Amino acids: CASSLQGAETQYF.

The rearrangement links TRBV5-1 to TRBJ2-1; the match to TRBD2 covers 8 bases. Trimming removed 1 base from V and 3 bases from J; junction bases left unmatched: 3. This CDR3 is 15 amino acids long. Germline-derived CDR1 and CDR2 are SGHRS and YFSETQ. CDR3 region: CASSLTSGSYNEQFF. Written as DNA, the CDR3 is TGCGCCAGCAGCTTGACAAGCGGGAGCTACAATGAGCAGTTCTTC.

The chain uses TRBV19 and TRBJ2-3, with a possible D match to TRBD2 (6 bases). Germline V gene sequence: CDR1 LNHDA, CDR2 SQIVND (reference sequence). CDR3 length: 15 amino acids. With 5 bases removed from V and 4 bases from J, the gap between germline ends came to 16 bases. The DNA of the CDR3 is TGTGCCAGTAGTGCACCACGGGACTCCTCAGATACGCAGTATTTT. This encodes CASSAPRDSSDTQYF.

In DNA form, the CDR3 reads TGTGCCAGCAGAATGCAGCGGGACTCCTACGAGCAGTACTTC. Its protein is CASRMQRDSYEQYF. The chain has TRBV7-3 and TRBJ2-7, with 7 bases aligning to TRBD2. V lost 6 bases and J lost 0; bases outside the gene matches: 5. The CDR3 is 14 amino acids. Germline V gives CDR1 SGHTA, CDR2 FQGTGA.

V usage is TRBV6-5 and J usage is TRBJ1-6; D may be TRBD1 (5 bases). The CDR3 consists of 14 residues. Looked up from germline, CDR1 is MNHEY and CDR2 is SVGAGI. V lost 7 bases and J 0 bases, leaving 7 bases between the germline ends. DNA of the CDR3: TGTGCCAGCACAGGGAACTCCTATAATTCACCCCTCCACTTT. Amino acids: CASTGNSYNSPLHF.

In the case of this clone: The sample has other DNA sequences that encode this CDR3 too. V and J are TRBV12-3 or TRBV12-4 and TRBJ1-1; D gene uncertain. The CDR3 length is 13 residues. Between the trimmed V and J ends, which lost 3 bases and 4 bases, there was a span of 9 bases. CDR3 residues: CASSFAGITEAFF. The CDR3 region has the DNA TGTGCCAGCAGTTTCGCGGGGATCACTGAAGCTTTCTTT.

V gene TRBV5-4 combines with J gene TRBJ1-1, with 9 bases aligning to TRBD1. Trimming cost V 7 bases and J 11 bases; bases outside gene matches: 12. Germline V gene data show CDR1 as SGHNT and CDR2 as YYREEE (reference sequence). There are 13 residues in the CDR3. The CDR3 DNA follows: TGTGCCAGCTCACTTCCGGGACAGGGCGGGGCTTTCTTT. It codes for CASSLPGQGGAFF.

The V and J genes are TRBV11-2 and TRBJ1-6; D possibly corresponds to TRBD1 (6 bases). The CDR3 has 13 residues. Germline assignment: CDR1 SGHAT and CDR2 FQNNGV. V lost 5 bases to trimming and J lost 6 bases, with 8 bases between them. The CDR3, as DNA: TGTGCCAGCAGCCTGGACAGTAATTCACCCCTCCACTTT. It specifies CASSLDSNSPLHF.